This T cell receptor (beta chain) was captured in a study of T cell responses to AZD1222 COVID-19 vaccine (dated by TCRdb to about 2021). For the wider study: AZD1222 recipients given second doses at about 4 weeks or at about 12 weeks were pooled, since spike-specific TCR depth and breadth were not found to differ between the two schedules. TCR sequencing covered 230 or so trial participants: approximately 200 given two doses of AZD1222 and about 26 given two doses of MenACWY control vaccine. Trial participants were enrolled into age subgroups of 18-55, 56-69 and 70-plus years, which contained around 140, 26 and 57 TCR-sequenced participants, respectively.

As for this clone: No cognate antigen has been identified for it. Within one base of it there is no much larger clone, and no base qualities were kept.

The CDR3, from cysteine to phenylalanine, totals 13 residues. CDR3 DNA is the only sequence kept; it has 39 bases, read in frame from the first base. The germline V gene specifies SNHLY as CDR1 and FYNNEI as CDR2. V is clipped by 7 bases and J by 8 bases, and the sequence between their germline boundaries is 17 bases long. This specimen's time point label, interpreted: baseline before first vaccination. Samples from vaccinated people were obtained from the UK trials COV001 and COV002, which included a single-blind randomized controlled phase 2/3 trial of AZD1222 (ChAdOx1 nCoV-19) in healthy adults. For TCRbeta chain sequencing, PBMC samples were collected from trial participants at day 0 and at day 28 after the second dose. The CDR3 regions of human TCRbeta chains were subjected to immunosequencing. Under the source paper's analysis protocol: TCRs in the repertoires were compared against a reference library of SARS-CoV-2-specific TCRs that had been generated with the MIRA antigen-specificity platform. Breadth meant the fraction of unique TCRs that were SARS-CoV-2-associated, whereas depth meant the fraction of total T cells that were SARS-CoV-2-associated. Using the MIRA data, every spike-specific TCR was mapped to the spike region that the TCR reacted to and assigned to either a CD4 or a CD8 class. Log10-transformed breadth and depth values were compared by one-way ANOVA with Sidak's multiple comparisons tests. TCRdb carries this immuneACCESS record with in-frame sequences only. Its versions omit some clonotypes, under half of them owing to an unresolved V gene in the studies checked, with the rest unexplained. The D gene and trimming were derived from the DNA, and the V and J assignments and clone size from that table. In all, the sample holds about 130,000 clones, and around 90% of those were seen once. Roughly 1.6% of the sample lies in the top ten.

The paper as a whole reports these results and caveats: Conclusions about previously exposed vaccinees were limited because only a handful of AZD1222 recipients were SARS-CoV-2 seropositive at baseline. The 56-69-year group was small, and its depth increase did not reach significance, likely because of low power. No day 14 peak-response samples were available, so repertoires were characterized only after the peak T cell response. The whole spike protein was spanned by vaccine-associated CD4 TCRs, and dominant responses were seen in regions 160-218 and 743-854. Epitopes outside the regions mutated in the B.1.351 and B.1.1.7 variants were reportedly recognized by nearly half of the unique spike-specific TCRs. Most participants were white British and females outnumbered males, and the authors suggested that clonal diversity may have been underestimated. After two AZD1222 doses, both the breadth and the depth of spike-specific TCRs were significantly higher than at day 0 and than in MenACWY recipients.

The chain is encoded by TRBV2 joined to TRBJ1-2; the D gene lacks a confident call. The receptor's source is an adult in good health. Specimen: peripheral blood, collected on day 0 of AZD1222 vaccination. CDR3 reads: CASTLGGEGGYTF. The bases are TGTGCCAGCACTCTGGGAGGAGAGGGCGGCTACACCTTC.